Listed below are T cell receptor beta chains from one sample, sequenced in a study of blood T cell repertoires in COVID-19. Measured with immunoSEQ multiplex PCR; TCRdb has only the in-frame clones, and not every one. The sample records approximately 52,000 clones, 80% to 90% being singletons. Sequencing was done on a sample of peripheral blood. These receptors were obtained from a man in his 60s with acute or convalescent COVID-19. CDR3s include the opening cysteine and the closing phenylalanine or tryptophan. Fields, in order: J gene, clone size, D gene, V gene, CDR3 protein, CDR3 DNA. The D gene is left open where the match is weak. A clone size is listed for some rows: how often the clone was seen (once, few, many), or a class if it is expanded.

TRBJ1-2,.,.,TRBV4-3,CASSQEWRGIDGYTF,TGCGCCAGCAGCCAAGAATGGCGAGGAATTGATGGCTACACCTTC
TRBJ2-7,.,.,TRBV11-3,CASSLAEGSYEQYF,TGTGCCAGCAGCTTAGCGGAAGGGAGTTACGAGCAGTACTTC
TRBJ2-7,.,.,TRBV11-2,CASSLVQGRIYEQYF,TGTGCCAGCAGCTTAGTGCAGGGTAGGATCTACGAGCAGTACTTC
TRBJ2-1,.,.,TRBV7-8,CASSFDSSSYNEQFF,TGTGCCAGCAGCTTCGACTCAAGCTCCTACAATGAGCAGTTCTTC
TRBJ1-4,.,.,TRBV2,CASTLTGATNEKLFF,TGTGCCAGCACCCTCACGGGGGCAACTAATGAAAAACTGTTTTTT
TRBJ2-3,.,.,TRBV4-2,CASSQDPDRGAQYF,TGTGCCAGCAGCCAAGACCCGGACAGAGGCGCGCAGTATTTT
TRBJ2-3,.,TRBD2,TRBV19,CASGFIEASGRGDTQYF,TGTGCCAGTGGATTCATCGAGGCTAGCGGGAGGGGAGATACGCAGTATTTT
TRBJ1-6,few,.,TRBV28,CASRRDSTNSPLHF,TGTGCCAGCAGACGCGACAGTACAAATTCACCCCTCCACTTT
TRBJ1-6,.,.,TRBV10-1,CASSESVTSDSPLHF,TGCGCCAGCAGTGAGTCTGTGACATCGGATTCACCCCTCCACTTT
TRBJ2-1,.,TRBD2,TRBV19,CASTASGGYNEQFF,TGTGCCAGTACGGCTAGCGGGGGTTACAATGAGCAGTTCTTC
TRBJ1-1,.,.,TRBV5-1,CASSLDLSVNTEAFF,TGCGCCAGCAGCTTGGATCTCAGTGTGAACACTGAAGCTTTCTTT
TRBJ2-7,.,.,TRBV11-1,CASSRHGQIYEQYF,TGTGCCAGCAGCCGTCACGGACAGATCTACGAGCAGTACTTC
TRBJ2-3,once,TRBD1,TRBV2,CASSVLGDRYTDTQYF,TGTGCCAGCAGTGTCCTAGGGGACAGATACACAGATACGCAGTATTTT
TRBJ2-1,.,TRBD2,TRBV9,CASSVGTSGSSYNEQFF,TGTGCCAGCAGCGTCGGGACTAGCGGGAGCTCCTACAATGAGCAGTTCTTC
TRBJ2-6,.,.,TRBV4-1,CASSPTGGAGANVLTF,TGCGCCAGCAGCCCAACCGGGGGAGCTGGGGCCAACGTCCTGACTTTC
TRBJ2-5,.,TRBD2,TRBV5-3,CARSLKRGGLETQYF,TGTGCCAGAAGCCTTAAGCGGGGGGGCCTGGAGACCCAGTACTTC
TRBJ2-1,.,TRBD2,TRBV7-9,CASSKLAGGQWNEQFF,TGTGCCAGCAGCAAGCTAGCGGGGGGGCAGTGGAATGAGCAGTTCTTC
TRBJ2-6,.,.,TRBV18,CASSSARPLSSGANVLTF,TGTGCCAGCTCCTCGGCCAGGCCATTAAGCTCTGGGGCCAACGTCCTGACTTTC
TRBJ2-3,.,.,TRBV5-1,CASRPGHDTDTQYF,TGCGCCAGCAGACCGGGACACGACACAGATACGCAGTATTTT
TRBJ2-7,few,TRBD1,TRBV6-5,CASSQSRDSLQEQYF,TGTGCCAGCAGCCAGTCCCGGGACAGTCTCCAAGAGCAGTACTTC
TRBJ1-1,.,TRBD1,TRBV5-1,CASSPGQGRDTEAFF,TGCGCCAGCAGCCCAGGACAGGGGAGGGACACTGAAGCTTTCTTT
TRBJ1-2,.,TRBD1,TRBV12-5,CASGLQGADGYTF,TGTGCTAGTGGTTTGCAGGGGGCGGATGGCTACACCTTC
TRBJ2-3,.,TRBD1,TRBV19,CASSITRGQDTQYF,TGTGCCAGTAGTATCACCAGGGGGCAGGATACGCAGTATTTT
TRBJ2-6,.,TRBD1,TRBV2,CASRTRGQGAEGANVLTF,TGTGCCAGCAGGACCAGAGGACAGGGGGCGGAGGGGGCCAACGTCCTGACTTTC
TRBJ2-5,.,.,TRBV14,CASSQGAETQYF,TGTGCCAGCAGCCAAGGGGCAGAGACCCAGTACTTC
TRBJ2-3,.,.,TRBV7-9,CASSSYMVSAYTDTQYF,TGTGCCAGCAGCTCCTATATGGTTAGCGCGTACACAGATACGCAGTATTTT
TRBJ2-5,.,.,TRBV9,CASSAHLGSVETQYF,TGTGCCAGCAGCGCCCACCTTGGTAGCGTGGAGACCCAGTACTTC
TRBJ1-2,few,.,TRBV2,CASSLTGLHYGYTF,TGTGCCAGCAGTTTAACAGGTTTACACTATGGCTACACCTTC
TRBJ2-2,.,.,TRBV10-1,CASSYMRGSGELFF,TGCGCCAGCAGTTATATGAGAGGATCAGGGGAGCTGTTTTTT
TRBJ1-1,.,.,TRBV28,CASSQTVTEAFF,TGTGCCAGCAGTCAGACTGTTACCGAAGCTTTCTTT
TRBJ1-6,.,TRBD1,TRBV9,CASTRDRSTPLHF,TGTGCCAGCACCCGGGACAGGAGTACACCCCTCCACTTT
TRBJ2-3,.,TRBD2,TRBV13,CASSLTENKGLDGTDTQYF,TGTGCCAGCAGCTTGACGGAAAATAAAGGACTAGACGGCACAGATACGCAGTATTTT
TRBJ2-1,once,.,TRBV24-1,CATSDLSASSNEQFF,TGTGCCACCAGTGATTTGTCGGCTAGCAGCAATGAGCAGTTCTTC
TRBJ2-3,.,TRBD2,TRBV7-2,CASSPSSGSTDTQYF,TGTGCCAGCAGCCCTTCTAGCGGGAGTACAGATACGCAGTATTTT
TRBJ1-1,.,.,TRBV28,CASYVEREAAFF,TGTGCCAGCTACGTGGAGAGAGAGGCGGCTTTCTTT
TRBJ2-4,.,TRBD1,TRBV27,CASSPTPGTGRRNIQYF,TGTGCCAGCAGTCCGACCCCTGGGACAGGGCGTCGAAACATTCAGTACTTC
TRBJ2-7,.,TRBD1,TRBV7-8,CASSSSGTASYEQYF,TGTGCCAGCAGCTCATCCGGGACAGCTTCCTACGAGCAGTACTTC
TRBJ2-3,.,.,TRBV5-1,CASSLAVGPTDTQYF,TGCGCCAGCAGCTTGGCTGTGGGCCCCACAGATACGCAGTATTTT
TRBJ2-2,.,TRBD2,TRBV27,CASSLSSPSGSPGELFF,TGTGCCAGCAGTTTATCGTCTCCTAGCGGGAGCCCCGGGGAGCTGTTTTTT
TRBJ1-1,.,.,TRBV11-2,CASSSGATEAFF,TGTGCCAGCAGCTCAGGGGCCACTGAAGCTTTCTTT
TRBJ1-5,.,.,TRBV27,CASSSDSKYQPQHF,TGTGCCAGCAGTTCGGACAGCAAATATCAGCCCCAGCATTTT
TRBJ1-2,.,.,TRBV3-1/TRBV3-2,CASSPDSSYGYTF,TGTGCCAGCAGCCCGGACAGCAGCTATGGCTACACCTTC